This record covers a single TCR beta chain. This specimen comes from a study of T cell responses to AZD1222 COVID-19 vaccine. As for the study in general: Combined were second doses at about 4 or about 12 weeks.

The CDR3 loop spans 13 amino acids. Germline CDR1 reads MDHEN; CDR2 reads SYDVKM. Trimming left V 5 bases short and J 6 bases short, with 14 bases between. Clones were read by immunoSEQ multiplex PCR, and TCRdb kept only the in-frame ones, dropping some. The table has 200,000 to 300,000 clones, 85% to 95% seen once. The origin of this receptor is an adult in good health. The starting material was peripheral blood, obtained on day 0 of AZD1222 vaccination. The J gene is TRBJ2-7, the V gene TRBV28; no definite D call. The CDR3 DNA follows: TGTGCCAGCAGTCCTATCACGCGGCCCGAGCAGTACTTC. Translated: CASSPITRPEQYF. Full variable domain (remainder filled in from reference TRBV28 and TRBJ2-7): DVKVTQSSRYLVKRTGEKVFLECVQDMDHENMFWYRQDPGLGLRLIYFSYDVKMKEKGDIPEGYSVSREKKERFSLILESASTNQTSMYLCASSPITRPEQYFGPGTRLTVT.